These 18 T cell receptor beta chains share one sample of origin, sequenced in a study of blood T cell repertoires in COVID-19. Assay: immunoSEQ multiplex PCR; the TCRdb copy retains only in-frame clones and omits some. The sample has a few hundred thousand clones, around 92% seen once; the top ten hold approximately 3%. Sequencing was performed on peripheral blood. The receptors were sampled from a woman aged 25-40 years with COVID-19, enrolled during active disease.

This clone was picked up one time. CDR3 protein: CASSQLEGRKTQYF. CDR3 nucleotides: TGTGCCAGCAGCCAACTGGAGGGGAGAAAGACCCAGTACTTC. The chain recombines TRBV6-5 with TRBJ2-5; a weak D match, TRBD2 (6 bases). Germline V lookup: CDR1 MNHEY, CDR2 SVGAGI. This CDR3 comprises 14 residues. Deletions cut 6 bases from V and 6 bases from J, with 17 bases between.

The gene calls are TRBV9 and TRBJ2-5, with TRBD2 matching over 15 bases. Trimming at V came to 4 bases and at J to 4 bases, leaving 2 bases not matched to a gene. Germline V gene sequence: CDR1 SGDLS, CDR2 YYNGEE. CDR3 length: 15 residues. DNA for the CDR3: TGTGCCAGCAGCACGGGACTAGCGGGAGGAGAGACCCAGTACTTC. Protein product: CASSTGLAGGETQYF.

The V call is TRBV5-6, the J call TRBJ2-1; the match to TRBD1 covers 7 bases. The CDR3 is 14 amino acids. The J segment lost 9 bases and the V segment lost 3 bases, leaving 9 bases of the junction unmatched. Germline-derived CDR1 and CDR2 are SGHDT and YYEEEE. The CDR3 reads CASSWTGALGEQFF. In nucleotides, the CDR3 is TGTGCCAGCAGCTGGACAGGAGCCTTAGGTGAGCAGTTCTTC.

The chain couples TRBV19 to TRBJ1-2, with a tentative D call TRBD1 (6 bases). Trimming left V 3 bases short and J 3 bases short, with 14 bases between. Looked up from germline, CDR1 is LNHDA and CDR2 is SQIVND (reference sequence). The CDR3 contains 15 residues. The CDR3 loop is CASSIPRTADYGYTF. As DNA, the CDR3 is TGTGCCAGTAGTATTCCTAGGACAGCGGACTATGGCTACACCTTC. The full variable domain, in which reference TRBV19 and TRBJ1-2 provide the parts outside the CDR3, is DGGITQSPKYLFRKEGQNVTLSCEQNLNHDAMYWYRQDPGQGLRLIYYSQIVNDFQKGDIAEGYSVSREKKESFPLTVTSAQKNPTAFYLCASSIPRTADYGYTFGSGTRLTVV.

CDR3 residues: CAWSPGDRDTEAFF. The CDR3 DNA sequence: TGTGCCTGGAGTCCCGGAGATCGGGACACTGAAGCTTTCTTT. This chain uses TRBV30 with TRBJ1-1; D remains ambiguous. Per the germline V gene, CDR1 is GTSNPN and CDR2 is SVGIG (reference sequence). The CDR3 length is 14 residues. V gave up 2 bases and J gave up 3 bases, with 13 bases separating them.

This chain connects TRBV28 to TRBJ1-2, with D perhaps matching TRBD1 (6 bases). Germline V CDR1 and CDR2: MDHEN, SYDVKM. V was cut by 3 bases and J by 4 bases, with 15 bases left in between. The CDR3 totals 15 residues. The CDR3 loop reads CASSLTGTPSYGYTF. The CDR3 region has the DNA TGTGCCAGCAGTTTGACCGGGACACCTTCCTATGGCTACACCTTC.

This chain joins TRBV28 and TRBJ1-1, with TRBD1 matching 8 bases. Trimming took 7 bases from V and 4 from J; bases not matched to a gene: 11. The CDR3 length is 15 residues. Germline values: CDR1 MDHEN, CDR2 SYDVKM. The CDR3 region has the DNA TGTGCCAGCAACGCAGGGGGCCTACAGGGCACTGAAGCTTTCTTT. Translation gives CASNAGGLQGTEAFF. Full variable domain (outside the CDR3, taken from reference TRBV28 and TRBJ1-1): DVKVTQSSRYLVKRTGEKVFLECVQDMDHENMFWYRQDPGLGLRLIYFSYDVKMKEKGDIPEGYSVSREKKERFSLILESASTNQTSMYLCASNAGGLQGTEAFFGQGTRLTVV.

This clone was recorded once. The V call is TRBV11-2, the J call TRBJ2-3; tentative D call: TRBD1 (5 bases). Germline V lookup: CDR1 SGHAT, CDR2 FQNNGV. Trimming removed 2 bases at V and 0 bases at J, with 12 bases between. The CDR3 covers 16 residues. The CDR3 DNA reads as TGTGCCAGCAGCTTACGTCAGGGAAGGAGCACAGATACGCAGTATTTT. Translation gives CASSLRQGRSTDTQYF.

The gene calls are TRBV19 and TRBJ2-6; a possible D gene is TRBD1 (5 bases). There are 15 residues in the CDR3. Germline CDR1 is LNHDA and CDR2 is SQIVND (reference sequence). V was shortened by 7 bases and J by 1 base, with 11 bases between the two germline ends. The CDR3 region is CASTSGSSGANVLTF. The CDR3 coding sequence is TGTGCCAGTACCTCAGGGTCATCTGGGGCCAACGTCCTGACTTTC. The full variable domain, completed using reference TRBV19 and TRBJ2-6, is DGGITQSPKYLFRKEGQNVTLSCEQNLNHDAMYWYRQDPGQGLRLIYYSQIVNDFQKGDIAEGYSVSREKKESFPLTVTSAQKNPTAFYLCASTSGSSGANVLTFGAGSRLTVL.

The chain uses TRBV27 and TRBJ1-5; D uncertain. V lost 3 bases to trimming and J lost 3 bases, with 9 bases between them. The CDR3 totals 14 residues. The germline CDR1 and CDR2 sequences are MNHEY and SMNVEV (reference sequence). The CDR3 coding sequence is TGTGCCAGCAGTTTTAGGCGGTTCAATCAGCCCCAGCATTTT. Encoded protein: CASSFRRFNQPQHF.

This clone was recorded at least ten times. The genes are TRBV4-3 and TRBJ2-7, with 15 positions matching TRBD2. This CDR3 is built from 16 residues. Germline V gene sequence: CDR1 LGHNA, CDR2 YSLEER. V shed 5 bases and J 3 bases; nucleotides not matched to a gene: 5. CDR3 sequence: CASSEGTSGRFYEQYV. The DNA for the CDR3 is TGCGCCAGCAGCGAAGGGACTAGCGGGAGGTTCTACGAGCAGTACGTC.

The V and J genes are TRBV30 and TRBJ1-5; D is undetermined. Trimming removed 1 base at V and 4 bases at J, with 17 bases between. CDR1 GTSNPN and CDR2 SVGIG come from the germline V gene (reference sequence). This CDR3 comprises 16 residues. In DNA form, the CDR3 reads TGTGCCTGGAGTGCCAACTTAACCCCGCGGAATCAGCCCCAGCATTTT. Protein: CAWSANLTPRNQPQHF.

This clone was picked up one time. The rearrangement joins TRBV6-2 or TRBV6-3 to TRBJ2-3; tentative D call: TRBD2 (5 bases). Germline V gene lookup returns CDR1 MNHEY and CDR2 SVGEGT. V lost 4 bases to trimming and J lost 2 bases, with 19 bases between them. The CDR3 length is 17 residues. The CDR3 sequence is CASSFSPRRPLTDTQYF. CDR3 nucleotide sequence: TGTGCCAGCAGTTTTTCCCCCCGGAGGCCCCTCACAGATACGCAGTATTTT.

This clone was seen more than once but under ten times. The chain joins TRBV6-5 to TRBJ1-2, with D maybe TRBD1 (5 bases). The CDR3 sequence is 12 residues long. Deletions cut 0 bases from V and 7 bases from J, with 6 bases between. Germline CDR1 MNHEY, CDR2 SVGAGI. CDR3 sequence (DNA): TGTGCCAGCAGTTACTCGGGGGGTGGCTACACCTTC. Protein: CASSYSGGGYTF.

The chain has TRBV9 and TRBJ2-3; tentative D call: TRBD2 (6 bases). V lost 2 bases and J lost 2, with 12 bases in between. The CDR3 is 15 residues long. Germline V lookup: CDR1 SGDLS, CDR2 YYNGEE. The CDR3 region is CASSVRRVDTDTQYF. The CDR3 nucleotides are TGTGCCAGCAGCGTGAGGAGGGTCGACACAGATACGCAGTATTTT.

This chain joins TRBV5-1 and TRBJ2-3, with 9 bases matching TRBD2. V was pared by 7 bases and J by 0 bases, with 3 bases of the junction left unmatched. This CDR3 has 14 residues. Germline CDR1 SGHRS, CDR2 YFSETQ. CDR3 region: CASYSGSSTDTQYF. For the CDR3, the DNA is TGCGCCAGCTATAGCGGGAGCAGCACAGATACGCAGTATTTT.

CDR3 protein: CASSRTPGTGGTSPLHF. The CDR3 DNA reads TGTGCCAGCAGCCGAACCCCCGGGACAGGGGGGACTTCACCCCTCCACTTT. This chain links TRBV11-2 with TRBJ1-6; 11 bases align to TRBD1. The CDR3 covers 17 residues. The ends lost 5 bases at V and 9 bases at J; junction bases unmatched: 12. Germline V CDR1 and CDR2: SGHAT, FQNNGV. Full variable domain (rest looked up from reference TRBV11-2 and TRBJ1-6): EAGVAQSPRYKIIEKRQSVAFWCNPISGHATLYWYQQILGQGPKLLIQFQNNGVVDDSQLPKDRFSAERLKGVDSTLKIQPAKLEDSAVYLCASSRTPGTGGTSPLHFGNGTRLTVT.

V is TRBV28 and J is TRBJ2-7; 9 bases map to TRBD1. CDR1 is MDHEN, CDR2 SYDVKM, per germline. The CDR3 spans 14 residues. V dropped 7 bases and J dropped 5; count of bases not matched to a gene: 9. The CDR3 nucleotides read TGTGCCAGCATATCCGGGACAGGGAGAAACGAGCAGTACTTC. Protein sequence: CASISGTGRNEQYF.